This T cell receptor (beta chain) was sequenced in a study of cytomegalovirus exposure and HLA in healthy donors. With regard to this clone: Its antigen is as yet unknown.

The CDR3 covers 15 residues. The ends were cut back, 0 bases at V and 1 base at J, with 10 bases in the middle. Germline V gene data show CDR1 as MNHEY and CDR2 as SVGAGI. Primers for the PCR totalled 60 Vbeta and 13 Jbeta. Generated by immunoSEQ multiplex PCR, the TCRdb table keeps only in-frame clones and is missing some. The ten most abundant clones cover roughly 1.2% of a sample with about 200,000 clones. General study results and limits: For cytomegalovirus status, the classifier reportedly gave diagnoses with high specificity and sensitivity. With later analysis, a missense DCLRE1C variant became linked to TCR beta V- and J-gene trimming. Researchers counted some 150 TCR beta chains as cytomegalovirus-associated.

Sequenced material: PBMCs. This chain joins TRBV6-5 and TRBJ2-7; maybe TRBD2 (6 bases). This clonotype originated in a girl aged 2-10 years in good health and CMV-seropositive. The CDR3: CASSYSTGTSYEQYF. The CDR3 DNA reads TGTGCCAGCAGTTACTCGACCGGGACTTCCTACGAGCAGTACTTC.